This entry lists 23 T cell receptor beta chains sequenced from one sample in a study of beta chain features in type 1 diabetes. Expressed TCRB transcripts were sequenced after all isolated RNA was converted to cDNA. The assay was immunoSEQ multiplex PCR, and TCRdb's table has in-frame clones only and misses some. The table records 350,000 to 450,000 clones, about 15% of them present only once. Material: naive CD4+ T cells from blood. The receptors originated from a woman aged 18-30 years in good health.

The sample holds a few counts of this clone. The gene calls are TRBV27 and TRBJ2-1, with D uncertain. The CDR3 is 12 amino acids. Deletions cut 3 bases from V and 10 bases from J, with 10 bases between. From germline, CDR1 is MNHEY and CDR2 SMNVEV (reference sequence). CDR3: CASSFSRSEQFF. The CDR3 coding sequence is TGTGCCAGCAGTTTTAGCCGTTCGGAGCAGTTCTTC.

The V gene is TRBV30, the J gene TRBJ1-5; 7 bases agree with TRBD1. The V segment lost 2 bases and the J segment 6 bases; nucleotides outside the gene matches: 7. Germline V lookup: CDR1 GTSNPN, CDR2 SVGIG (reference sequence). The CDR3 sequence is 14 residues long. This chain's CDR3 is CAWSRGQGRQPQHF. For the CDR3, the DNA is TGTGCCTGGAGTAGGGGGCAGGGCCGTCAGCCCCAGCATTTT.

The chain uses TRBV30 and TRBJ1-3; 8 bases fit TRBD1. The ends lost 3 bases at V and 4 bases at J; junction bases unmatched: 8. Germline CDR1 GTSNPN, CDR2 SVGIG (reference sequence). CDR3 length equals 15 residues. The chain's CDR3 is CAWSPRTGNGNTIYF. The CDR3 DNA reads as TGTGCCTGGAGCCCCAGGACAGGGAACGGAAACACCATATATTTT.

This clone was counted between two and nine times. CDR3 nucleotide sequence: TGTGCCAGCAGCTTCGGTAGCGGGAGCTACGAGCAGTACTTC. Its translation: CASSFGSGSYEQYF. The rearrangement joins TRBV7-9 to TRBJ2-7; 9 bases line up with TRBD2. CDR1 and CDR2 from the germline V gene are SEHNR and FQNEAQ (reference sequence). The ends lost 3 bases at V and 3 bases at J; junction bases unmatched: 3. The CDR3 extends over 14 amino acids. Variable domain in full (rest from reference TRBV7-9 and TRBJ2-7): DTGVSQNPRHKITKRGQNVTFRCDPISEHNRLYWYRQTLGQGPEFLTYFQNEAQLEKSRLLSDRFSAERPKGSFSTLEIQRTEQGDSAMYLCASSFGSGSYEQYFGPGTRLTVT.

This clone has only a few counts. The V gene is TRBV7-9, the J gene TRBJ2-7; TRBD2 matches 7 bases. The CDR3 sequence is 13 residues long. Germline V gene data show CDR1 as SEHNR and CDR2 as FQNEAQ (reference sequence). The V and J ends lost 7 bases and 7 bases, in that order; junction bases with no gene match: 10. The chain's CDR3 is CASTPAGRDEQYF. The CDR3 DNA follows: TGTGCCAGCACCCCAGCTGGGAGGGATGAGCAGTACTTC.

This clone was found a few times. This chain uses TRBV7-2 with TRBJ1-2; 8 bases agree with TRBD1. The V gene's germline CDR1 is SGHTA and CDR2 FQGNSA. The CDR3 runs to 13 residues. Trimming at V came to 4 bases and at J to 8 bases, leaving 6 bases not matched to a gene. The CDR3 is CASSSTRTGGYTF. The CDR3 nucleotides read TGTGCCAGCAGCTCCACGCGGACAGGGGGCTACACCTTC.

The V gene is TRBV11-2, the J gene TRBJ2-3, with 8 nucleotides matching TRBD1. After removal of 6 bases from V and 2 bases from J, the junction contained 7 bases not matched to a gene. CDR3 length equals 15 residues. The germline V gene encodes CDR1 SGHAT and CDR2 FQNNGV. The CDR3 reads CASSHRTGYTDTQYF. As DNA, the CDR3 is TGTGCCAGCAGTCATAGGACAGGGTACACAGATACGCAGTATTTT.

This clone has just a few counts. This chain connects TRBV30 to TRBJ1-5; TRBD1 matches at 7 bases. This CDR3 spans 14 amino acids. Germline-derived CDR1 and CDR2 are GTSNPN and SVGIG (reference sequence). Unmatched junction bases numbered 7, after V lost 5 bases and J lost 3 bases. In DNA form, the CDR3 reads TGTGCCTGGGGGGGACAGAGGTTCAATCAGCCCCAGCATTTT. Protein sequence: CAWGGQRFNQPQHF.

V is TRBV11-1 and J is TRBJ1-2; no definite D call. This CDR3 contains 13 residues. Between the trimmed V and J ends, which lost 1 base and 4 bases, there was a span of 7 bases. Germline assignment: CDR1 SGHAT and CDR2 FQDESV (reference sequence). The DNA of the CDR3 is TGTGCCAGCAGCTTAGGCGGCTCCTATGGCTACACCTTC. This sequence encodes CASSLGGSYGYTF.

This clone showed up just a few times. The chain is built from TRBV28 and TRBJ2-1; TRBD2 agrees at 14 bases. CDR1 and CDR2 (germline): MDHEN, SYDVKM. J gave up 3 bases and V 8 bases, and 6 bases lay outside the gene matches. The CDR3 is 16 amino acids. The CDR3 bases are TGTGCCAGCCTCACGACTAGCGGGGGGGGCTACAATGAGCAGTTCTTC. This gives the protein CASLTTSGGGYNEQFF. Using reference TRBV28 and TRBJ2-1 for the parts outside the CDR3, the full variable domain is DVKVTQSSRYLVKRTGEKVFLECVQDMDHENMFWYRQDPGLGLRLIYFSYDVKMKEKGDIPEGYSVSREKKERFSLILESASTNQTSMYLCASLTTSGGGYNEQFFGPGTRLTVL.

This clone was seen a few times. In DNA, the CDR3 is TGTGCCAGTAGAGATCAGGGGGCGAGTGGCTACACCTTC. This encodes CASRDQGASGYTF. V usage is TRBV19 and J usage is TRBJ1-2, with 8 bases lining up with TRBD1. The CDR3 totals 13 residues. V dropped 6 bases and J dropped 7; count of bases not matched to a gene: 7. CDR1 and CDR2 (germline): LNHDA, SQIVND (reference sequence). Full variable domain (outside the CDR3, taken from reference TRBV19 and TRBJ1-2): DGGITQSPKYLFRKEGQNVTLSCEQNLNHDAMYWYRQDPGQGLRLIYYSQIVNDFQKGDIAEGYSVSREKKESFPLTVTSAQKNPTAFYLCASRDQGASGYTFGSGTRLTVV.

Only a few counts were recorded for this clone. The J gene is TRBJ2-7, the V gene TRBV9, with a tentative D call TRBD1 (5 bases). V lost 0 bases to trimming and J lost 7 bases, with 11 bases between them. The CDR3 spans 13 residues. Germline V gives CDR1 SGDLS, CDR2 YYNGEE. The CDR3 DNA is TGTGCCAGCAGCGTAGGGACACACGGAGAGCAGTACTTC. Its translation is CASSVGTHGEQYF.

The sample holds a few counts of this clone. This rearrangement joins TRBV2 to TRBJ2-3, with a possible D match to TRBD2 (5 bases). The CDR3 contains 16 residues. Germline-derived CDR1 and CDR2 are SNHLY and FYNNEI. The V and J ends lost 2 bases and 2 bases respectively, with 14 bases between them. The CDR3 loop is CASSETSGSFTDTQYF. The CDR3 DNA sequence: TGTGCCAGCAGTGAAACGTCGGGATCCTTCACAGATACGCAGTATTTT.

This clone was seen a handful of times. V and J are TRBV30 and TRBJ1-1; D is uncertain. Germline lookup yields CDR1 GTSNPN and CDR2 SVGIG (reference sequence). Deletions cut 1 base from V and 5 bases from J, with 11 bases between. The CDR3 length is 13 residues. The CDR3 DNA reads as TGTGCCTGGAGTGGGCCTGTGGCAACTGAAGCTTTCTTT. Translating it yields CAWSGPVATEAFF.

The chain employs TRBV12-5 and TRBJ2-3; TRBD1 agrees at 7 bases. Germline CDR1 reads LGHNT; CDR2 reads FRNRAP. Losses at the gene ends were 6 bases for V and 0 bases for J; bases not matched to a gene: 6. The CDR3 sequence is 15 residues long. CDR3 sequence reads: CASGRGQASTDTQYF. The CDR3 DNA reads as TGTGCTAGTGGCCGTGGACAGGCTAGCACAGATACGCAGTATTTT.

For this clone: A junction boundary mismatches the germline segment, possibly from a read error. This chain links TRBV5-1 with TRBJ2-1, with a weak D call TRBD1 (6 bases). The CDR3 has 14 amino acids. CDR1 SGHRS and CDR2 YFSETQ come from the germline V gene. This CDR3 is CASSSGQSFNEQFF. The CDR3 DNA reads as TGCGCCAGCAGCTCCGGACAGTCCTTCAATGAGCAGTTCTTC.

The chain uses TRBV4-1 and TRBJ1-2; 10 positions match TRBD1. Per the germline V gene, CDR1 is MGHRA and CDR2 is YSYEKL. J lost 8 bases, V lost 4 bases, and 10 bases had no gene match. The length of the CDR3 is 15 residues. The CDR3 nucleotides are TGCGCCAGCAGCCCCGGCTCCGGGACAGGGGACGGCTACACCTTC. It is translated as CASSPGSGTGDGYTF.

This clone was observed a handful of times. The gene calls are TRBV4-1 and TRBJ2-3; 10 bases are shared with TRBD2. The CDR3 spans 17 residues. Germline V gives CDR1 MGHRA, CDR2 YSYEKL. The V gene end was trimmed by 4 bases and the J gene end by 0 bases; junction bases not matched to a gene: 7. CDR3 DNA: TGCGCCAGCAGCCGCGAATCTAGCGGGGGTAGCACAGATACGCAGTATTTT. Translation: CASSRESSGGSTDTQYF.

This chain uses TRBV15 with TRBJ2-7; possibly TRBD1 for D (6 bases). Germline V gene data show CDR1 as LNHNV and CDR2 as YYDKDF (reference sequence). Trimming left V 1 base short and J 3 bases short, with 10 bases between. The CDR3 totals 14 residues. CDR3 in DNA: TGTGCCACCAGCAGAGGAGGGGGTATCTACGAGCAGTACTTC. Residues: CATSRGGGIYEQYF.

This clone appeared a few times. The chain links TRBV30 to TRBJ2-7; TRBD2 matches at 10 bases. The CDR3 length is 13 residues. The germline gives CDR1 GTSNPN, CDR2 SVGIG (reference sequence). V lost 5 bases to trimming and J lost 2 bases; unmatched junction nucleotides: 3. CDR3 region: CAWASGSPYEQYF. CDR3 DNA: TGTGCCTGGGCTAGCGGGAGCCCCTACGAGCAGTACTTC.

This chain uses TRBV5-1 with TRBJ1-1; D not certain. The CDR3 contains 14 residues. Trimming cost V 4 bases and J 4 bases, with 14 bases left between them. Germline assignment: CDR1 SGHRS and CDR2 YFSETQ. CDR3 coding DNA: TGCGCCAGCAGCCCCCTGGTCGGTAGCACTGAAGCTTTCTTT. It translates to CASSPLVGSTEAFF.

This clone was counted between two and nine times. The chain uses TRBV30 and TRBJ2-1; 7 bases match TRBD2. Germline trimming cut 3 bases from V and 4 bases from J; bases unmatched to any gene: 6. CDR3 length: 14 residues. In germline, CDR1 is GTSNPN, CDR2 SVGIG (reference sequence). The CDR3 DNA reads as TGTGCCTGGAGGTACAGCGGGAAGTACAATGAGCAGTTCTTC. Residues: CAWRYSGKYNEQFF. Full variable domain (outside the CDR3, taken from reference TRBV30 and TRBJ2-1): SQTIHQWPATLVQPVGSPLSLECTVEGTSNPNLYWYRQAAGRGLQLLFYSVGIGQISSEVPQNLSASRPQDRQFILSSKKLLLSDSGFYLCAWRYSGKYNEQFFGPGTRLTVL.

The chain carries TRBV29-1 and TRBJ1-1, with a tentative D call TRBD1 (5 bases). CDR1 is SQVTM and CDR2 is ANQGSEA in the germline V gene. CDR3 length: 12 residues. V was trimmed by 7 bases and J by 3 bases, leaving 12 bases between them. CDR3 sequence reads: CSGSRGDTEAFF. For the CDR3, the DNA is TGCAGCGGGAGTCGGGGGGACACTGAAGCTTTCTTT.